Sequencing of this T cell receptor (beta chain) was carried out in a study of neoadjuvant anti-PD-1 for oral cavity cancer. Regarding the study as a whole: With a few patients per group, TCR findings need larger cohorts. Non-responders to neoadjuvant nivolumab had significantly more clonal PBMC T cells than responders.

Some clones are missing from TCRdb's copy, which holds only in-frame ones; the method was immunoSEQ multiplex PCR. The repertoire includes approximately 20,000 clones, around 76% of them detected once, and over 2.5% sits in the top ten. Trimming shortened V by 11 bases and J by 1 base, and 8 bases separated the two germline ends. The CDR3 covers 12 residues. In germline, CDR1 is LNHDA, CDR2 SQIVND (reference sequence). No culture or expansion preceded analysis of these blood cells. A few counts support this clone. Its target is unknown. The chain uses TRBV19 and TRBJ2-2; TRBD2 is a possible D gene (6 bases). This material consisted of PBMCs, taken before nivolumab (anti-PD-1) treatment. This clonotype originated in a person between 40 and 85 years old with oral cavity squamous cell carcinoma. The DNA for the CDR3 is TGTGCCGGAGGGCAGAACACCGGGGAGCTGTTTTTT. Translating it yields CAGGQNTGELFF.